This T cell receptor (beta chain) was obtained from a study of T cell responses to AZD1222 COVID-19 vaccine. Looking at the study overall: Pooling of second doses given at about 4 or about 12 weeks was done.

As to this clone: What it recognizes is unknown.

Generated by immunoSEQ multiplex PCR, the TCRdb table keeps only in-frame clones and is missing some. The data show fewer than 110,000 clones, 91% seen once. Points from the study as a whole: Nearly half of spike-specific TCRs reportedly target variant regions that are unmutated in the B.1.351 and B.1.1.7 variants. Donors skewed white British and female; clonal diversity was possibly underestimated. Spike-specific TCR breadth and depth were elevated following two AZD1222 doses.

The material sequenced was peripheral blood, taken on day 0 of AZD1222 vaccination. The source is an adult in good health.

The CDR3 loop is CASSLRSDPSGSRGETQYF. The CDR3 DNA sequence: TGTGCCAGCAGCCTAAGATCGGACCCTAGCGGGAGTCGGGGTGAGACCCAGTACTTC. This chain links TRBV7-8 with TRBJ2-5; TRBD2 matches 10 bases. V dropped 5 bases and J dropped 5; count of bases not matched to a gene: 20. The length of the CDR3 is 19 residues. Germline assignment: CDR1 SGHVS and CDR2 FQNEAQ.